The clone carrying this T cell receptor beta chain has more than one count but fewer than ten. The target antigen is unknown. Between days 10 and 11 of culture, CD4+ T cells were separated out. Participants completed two doses of the BNT162b2 or mRNA-1273 vaccine. Vaccinated recipients, who were negative for nucleocapsid antibodies, had no history of SARS-CoV-2 infection. This specimen comes from a study of vaccination effects on CD4 cells after COVID-19. V gave up 6 bases and J gave up 6 bases, with 19 bases separating them. The CDR3 covers 15 residues. CDR1 and CDR2 (germline): MNHEY, SVGAGI. Produced via immunoSEQ multiplex PCR; TCRdb's table is partial and in-frame only. The table shows about 47,000 clones, with around 70% occurring only once.

V gene TRBV6-5 combines with J gene TRBJ2-3; D is possibly TRBD2 (5 bases). The sequence came from a human donor who received a COVID-19 vaccine. The sample here was CD4+ T cells from PBMCs cultured without peptide, taken after COVID-19 vaccination. CDR3 in amino acids: CASRTADRYGDTQYF. The CDR3 nucleotides read TGTGCCAGCAGAACAGCGGATAGATACGGCGATACGCAGTATTTT.